These 20 T cell receptor beta chains originate from one sample sequenced in a study of T-cell reconstitution after alpha-beta-depleted transplantation in children. Using unique molecular identifiers, the investigators prepared the TCRbeta library. TCRdb re-called the PCR reads with MiXCR, one entry per CDR3 protein. The repertoire holds roughly 120,000 distinct CDR3 sequences, with 20% to 25% as singletons. This material consisted of PBMCs, mostly from graft donor cells, taken 180 days after TCRalphabeta/CD19-depleted stem cell transplant. These receptors were taken from a male patient under 10 years old who had a stem cell transplant for chronic granulomatous disease, so the T cells may come from the graft donor.

This clonotype came up many times. The genes are TRBV7-6 and TRBJ2-3, with D tentatively TRBD1 (5 bases). CDR1 and CDR2 (germline): SGHVS, FNYEAQ. The V gene lost 1 base and the J gene lost 12 bases, with 14 bases spanning the gap. The length of the CDR3 is 13 residues. CDR3 coding DNA: TGTGCCAGCAGCTTAGACCAGGGTCGTAATCAGTATTTT. Encoded protein: CASSLDQGRNQYF.

The chain links TRBV25-1 to TRBJ1-2; TRBD1 is a possible D gene (5 bases). Germline assignment: CDR1 MGHDK and CDR2 SYGVNS. The CDR3 length is 12 residues. The germline V and J ends were trimmed by 5 bases and 7 bases, with 11 bases remaining between them. CDR3 residues: CASSKGVSGYTF. The CDR3 bases are TGTGCCAGCAGTAAAGGGGTTTCTGGCTACACCTTC.

This clonotype was recorded many times. The chain employs TRBV20-1 and TRBJ2-3; TRBD2 agrees at 15 bases. The CDR3 runs to 15 residues. V lost 7 bases, J lost 4 bases, and 6 bases stayed unmatched. CDR1 is DFQATT and CDR2 is SNEGSKA in the germline V gene (reference sequence). The CDR3 DNA sequence: TGCAGTGTCCTGGGACTAGCGGGAGGTCCAGATACGCAGTATTTT. Protein: CSVLGLAGGPDTQYF.

Many counts were recorded for this clonotype. The rearrangement links TRBV12-3 or TRBV12-4 to TRBJ2-1, with D tentatively TRBD1 (5 bases). V dropped 8 bases and J dropped 10 bases, with 15 bases sitting between them. This CDR3 is 12 amino acids long. CDR3 residues: CASGPGPGEQFF. The DNA of the CDR3 is TGTGCCAGCGGTCCAGGGCCTGGGGAGCAGTTCTTC.

The chain joins TRBV27 to TRBJ2-3; either TRBD1 or TRBD2 may supply D (5 bases each). Germline CDR1 MNHEY, CDR2 SMNVEV (reference sequence). Between the trimmed V and J ends, which lost 6 bases and 0 bases, there was a span of 16 bases. The CDR3 extends over 16 amino acids. The CDR3 is CASSLGGGPSTDTQYF. The CDR3, as DNA: TGTGCCAGCAGCCTTGGTGGGGGACCCAGCACAGATACGCAGTATTTT.

The genes are TRBV10-1 and TRBJ2-5; 8 bases are shared with TRBD2. The CDR3 runs 14 residues. CDR1 and CDR2 from the germline V gene are WNHNN and SYGVQD (reference sequence). The V gene end was trimmed by 3 bases and the J gene end by 5 bases; junction bases not matched to a gene: 5. CDR3: CASSDGSGIETQYF. Here the CDR3 DNA reads TGCGCCAGCAGTGACGGTAGCGGGATTGAGACCCAGTACTTC.

This clonotype occurred many times. The rearrangement uses TRBV12-3 or TRBV12-4 and TRBJ2-1; D gene unclear. V dropped 3 bases and J dropped 6 bases, with 6 bases sitting between them. The CDR3 totals 12 residues. CDR3 sequence (DNA): TGTGCCAGCAGTTTTTTCTCCAATGAGCAGTTCTTC. Amino acid sequence: CASSFFSNEQFF.

There are a few counts of this clonotype. The chain couples TRBV27 to TRBJ2-7; the match to TRBD2 covers 11 bases. The CDR3 sequence is 16 residues long. CDR1 MNHEY and CDR2 SMNVEV come from the germline V gene (reference sequence). Germline trimming cut 3 bases from V and 6 bases from J; bases unmatched to any gene: 10. This CDR3 reads CASSFGSLAGEREQYF. The CDR3 DNA sequence: TGTGCCAGCAGTTTTGGGTCACTAGCGGGAGAGCGCGAGCAGTACTTC.

This clonotype was recorded at least ten times. The rearrangement uses TRBV28 and TRBJ2-7, with 10 bases that match TRBD2. The V and J ends lost 4 bases and 2 bases, in that order; junction bases with no gene match: 14. The germline CDR1 and CDR2 sequences are MDHEN and SYDVKM. The CDR3 runs to 18 residues. For the CDR3, the DNA is TGTGCCAGCAGTTCGCCAGCGGGAGGGCCGATGAACACCTACGAGCAGTACTTC. Amino acids: CASSSPAGGPMNTYEQYF.

The chain joins TRBV29-1 to TRBJ2-1; D is uncertain. Trimming pared 4 bases from V and 7 bases from J, leaving 8 bases between. The V gene's germline CDR1 is SQVTM and CDR2 ANQGSEA. The CDR3 covers 11 residues. CDR3 coding DNA: TGCAGCGTTGTTGTATGGAATGAGCAGTTCTTC. As protein: CSVVVWNEQFF.

In its sample, this clonotype was seen many times. The chain links TRBV5-1 to TRBJ2-7; maybe TRBD2 (5 bases). Germline CDR1 SGHRS, CDR2 YFSETQ. Between the trimmed V and J ends, which lost 4 bases and 7 bases, there was a span of 12 bases. This CDR3 has 12 amino acids. The CDR3 reads CASSPGSMEQYF. DNA of the CDR3: TGCGCCAGCAGCCCGGGGTCTATGGAGCAGTACTTC.

At least ten counts were recorded for this clonotype. This chain joins TRBV29-1 and TRBJ1-6; the D gene is possibly TRBD1 (5 bases). The CDR3 contains 13 residues. Germline CDR1 and CDR2: SQVTM and ANQGSEA. Deletions cut 6 bases from V and 8 bases from J, with 14 bases between. The CDR3 DNA reads TGCAGCGTCCGCGCGGGGGGTGATTCACCCCTCCACTTT. This codes for CSVRAGGDSPLHF.

This clonotype was recorded many times. This rearrangement joins TRBV5-1 to TRBJ2-7, with a possible D match to TRBD1 (6 bases). Germline CDR1 SGHRS, CDR2 YFSETQ. The CDR3 length is 16 residues. Trimming took off 0 bases at V and 5 bases at J, with 18 bases between the two ends. CDR3 region: CASSLAVGQSSHEQYF. DNA for the CDR3: TGCGCCAGCAGCTTGGCCGTAGGACAGTCGTCCCACGAGCAGTACTTC. Full variable domain (missing parts from reference TRBV5-1 and TRBJ2-7): KAGVTQTPRYLIKTRGQQVTLSCSPISGHRSVSWYQQTPGQGLQFLFEYFSETQRNKGNFPGRFSGRQFSNSRSEMNVSTLELGDSALYLCASSLAVGQSSHEQYFGPGTRLTVT.

This clonotype was picked up a small number of times. This chain joins TRBV7-6 and TRBJ2-1; 14 bases are shared with TRBD2. CDR3 length equals 16 residues. Trimming took 1 base from V and 6 from J; bases not matched to a gene: 2. The germline gives CDR1 SGHVS, CDR2 FNYEAQ. CDR3: CASSLEGLAGANEQFF. The CDR3, as DNA: TGTGCCAGCAGCTTAGAGGGACTAGCGGGAGCCAATGAGCAGTTCTTC.

This clonotype has a count of ten or more. The chain has TRBV20-1 and TRBJ2-5; D unresolved. CDR1 and CDR2 from the germline V gene are DFQATT and SNEGSKA (reference sequence). Trimming left V 1 base short and J 4 bases short, with 13 bases between. This CDR3 spans 14 amino acids. The CDR3 loop is CSARAPNSIETQYF. CDR3 nucleotides: TGCAGTGCTAGAGCGCCTAATTCGATAGAGACCCAGTACTTC.

This clonotype was counted at least ten times. V is TRBV20-1 and J is TRBJ2-6; 10 bases map to TRBD1. Trimming at V came to 4 bases and at J to 2 bases, leaving 11 bases not matched to a gene. Per germline, CDR1 DFQATT and CDR2 SNEGSKA (reference sequence). The CDR3 runs to 18 residues. The CDR3: CSAKDRGLSRPGANVLTF. The DNA for the CDR3 is TGCAGTGCTAAAGACAGGGGGCTTTCTCGCCCTGGGGCCAACGTCCTGACTTTC.

This clonotype was counted a few times. The chain is built from TRBV7-2 and TRBJ2-3, with D hard to call. Germline CDR1 and CDR2: SGHTA and FQGNSA. V lost 5 bases and J 0 bases, leaving 9 bases between the germline ends. The CDR3 runs 14 residues. The CDR3 region has the DNA TGTGCCAGCAGCCCGATCCCTAGCACAGATACGCAGTATTTT. Residues: CASSPIPSTDTQYF. The variable domain in full, with the rest retrieved from reference TRBV7-2 and TRBJ2-3, is GAGVSQSPSNKVTEKGKDVELRCDPISGHTALYWYRQSLGQGLEFLIYFQGNSAPDKSGLPSDRFSAERTGGSVSTLTIQRTQQEDSAVYLCASSPIPSTDTQYFGPGTRLTVL.

Many counts were recorded for this clonotype. This chain joins TRBV5-1 and TRBJ2-6, with D hard to call. Germline CDR1 reads SGHRS; CDR2 reads YFSETQ. Trimming removed 5 bases from V and 0 bases from J, with 9 bases in between. The CDR3 is 15 amino acids. CDR3 residues: CASSTPFSGANVLTF. The CDR3 coding sequence is TGCGCCAGCAGTACTCCATTCTCTGGGGCCAACGTCCTGACTTTC.

V usage is TRBV18 and J usage is TRBJ2-2; D may match TRBD1 or TRBD2 (5 bases each). The germline gives CDR1 KGHSH, CDR2 LQKENI. The CDR3 sequence is 17 residues long. Trimming stripped 2 bases from V and 0 bases from J, with 13 bases between. CDR3 residues: CASSPRDQLPNTGELFF. CDR3 bases: TGTGCCAGCTCACCAAGGGACCAACTCCCGAACACCGGGGAGCTGTTTTTT.

This clonotype has more than one count but fewer than ten. This chain links TRBV29-1 with TRBJ1-2; perhaps TRBD1 as D (5 bases). The CDR3 is 14 amino acids. V lost 1 base and J lost 0, with 9 bases in between. Germline V CDR1 and CDR2: SQVTM, ANQGSEA. Here the CDR3 reads CSVEGDGSNYGYTF. The CDR3 region has the DNA TGCAGCGTTGAAGGGGACGGCTCTAACTATGGCTACACCTTC.